This T cell receptor (beta chain) was found in a study of T-cell reconstitution after alpha-beta-depleted transplantation in children. The table lists this clonotype with many counts. The target antigen is unknown. This CDR3 has 15 amino acids. With 0 bases clipped from V and 1 base from J, the junction kept 4 bases outside the gene matches. Germline assignment: CDR1 DFQATT and CDR2 SNEGSKA (reference sequence). Study outcomes and limitations: Recipient T cells and thymic progenitors that survived gave rise to the high TCRbeta diversity observed at day 60 in some patients. It was reported that alpha-beta T cells came from several hundred expanded graft clones (about two months after transplant).

Preparation of the TCRbeta library used unique molecular identifiers. Via MiXCR, TCRdb re-called the PCR reads, giving one row per CDR3 protein. The repertoire holds hundreds of thousands of distinct CDR3 sequences, with 15% to 20% as singletons. The rearrangement uses TRBV20-1 and TRBJ1-1; 8 bases line up with TRBD1. This TCR was recovered from a boy in the first two years of life who had a stem cell transplant for Wiskott-Aldrich syndrome, so the T cells may come from the graft donor. Here the sequenced sample was PBMCs, mostly from graft donor cells, taken 360 days after TCRalphabeta/CD19-depleted stem cell transplant. Here the CDR3 reads CSARDGGQGNTEAFF. The CDR3 DNA reads as TGCAGTGCTAGAGATGGTGGACAGGGGAACACTGAAGCTTTCTTT.